Reported below is one TCR beta chain. Source study methods: Estimated nucleated cell counts came from reference gene primer amplification. Clones were read by immunoSEQ multiplex PCR, and TCRdb kept only the in-frame ones, dropping some. V and J calls and clone size are as listed in that table; D and trimming were resolved from the DNA. The table shows 150,000 to 200,000 clones, with more than 75% occurring only once. This sample was taken from a study of blood T cell repertoires in COVID-19. Study as a whole: Both acute and convalescent COVID-19 samples were obtained from the United States, Italy and Spain. T cells, B-cell-depleted T cells, or PBMCs provided the cDNA or gDNA that served as material.

Sequencing was performed on peripheral blood. The receptor was isolated from a human donor in a cohort sampled during active COVID-19.

CDR3 DNA: TGTGCCAGCAGGGGACTAGGAGTTGAGCAGTTCTTC. This codes for CASRGLGVEQFF. The genes are TRBV3-1 (or the pseudogene TRBV3-2) and TRBJ2-1; 8 bases fit TRBD2. The CDR3 length is 12 residues. The trim removed 6 bases at V and 9 bases at J, leaving 4 bases unmatched. Germline values: CDR1 LGHDT, CDR2 YNNKEL (reference sequence).